The 21 T cell receptor beta chains given below trace back to one sample, sequenced in a study of blood T cell repertoires in COVID-19. Assay used: immunoSEQ multiplex PCR; TCRdb lists only in-frame clones, some missing. The sample holds about 190,000 clones, around 83% seen once. Specimen: peripheral blood. The receptor source for this set is a man aged 50-59 years with active or convalescent COVID-19.

The CDR3 region has the DNA TGTGCCAGCAGCCTAGGGACAGGCGGCACCGGGGAGCTGTTTTTT. Protein product: CASSLGTGGTGELFF. V usage is TRBV3-1 (or the pseudogene TRBV3-2) and J usage is TRBJ2-2; 8 nucleotides match TRBD1. Germline V gives CDR1 LGHDT, CDR2 YNNKEL (reference sequence). The junction had 5 bases not matched to a gene; V was cut back by 4 bases and J by 4 bases. This CDR3 has 15 residues.

The V and J genes are TRBV5-1 and TRBJ1-2; D may be TRBD1 (5 bases). Germline V gives CDR1 SGHRS, CDR2 YFSETQ. V gave up 5 bases and J gave up 6 bases, with 17 bases separating them. The CDR3 extends over 14 amino acids. DNA of the CDR3: TGCGCCAGCAGTCCCGCGGGGGGAATTCATGGCTACACCTTC. Translation gives CASSPAGGIHGYTF.

This chain links TRBV19 with TRBJ1-5, with a possible D match to TRBD1 (5 bases). This CDR3 is built from 17 residues. Germline-derived CDR1 and CDR2 are LNHDA and SQIVND (reference sequence). V was pared by 0 bases and J by 7 bases, with 19 bases between. CDR3 in DNA: TGTGCCAGTAGTATAGATAAGGGGCGAGTTTCCGGGCAGCCCCAGCATTTT. It is translated as CASSIDKGRVSGQPQHF.

The chain couples TRBV7-9 to TRBJ2-3; D perhaps matches TRBD2 (6 bases). The CDR3 is 16 amino acids. The V end lost 0 bases, the J end lost 1 base, and 11 bases lay between the germline ends. Germline-derived CDR1 and CDR2 are SEHNR and FQNEAQ (reference sequence). This CDR3 is CASSLAGIAGTDTQYF. CDR3 DNA sequence: TGTGCCAGCAGCTTAGCAGGTATAGCGGGCACAGATACGCAGTATTTT.

The chain is built from TRBV5-4 and TRBJ2-7; TRBD1 aligns across 10 bases. Germline values: CDR1 SGHNT, CDR2 YYREEE (reference sequence). CDR3 length: 16 residues. V lost 1 base to trimming and J lost 2 bases; unmatched junction nucleotides: 6. The CDR3 loop is CASSLRDRGRAYEQYF. CDR3 in DNA: TGTGCCAGCAGCTTGAGGGACAGGGGAAGGGCCTACGAGCAGTACTTC.

The chain carries TRBV6-4 and TRBJ2-2; 8 bases agree with TRBD2. The CDR3 runs to 16 residues. CDR1 is MRHNA and CDR2 is SNTAGT in the germline V gene. V gave up 2 bases and J gave up 5 bases; unmatched junction bases: 7. The CDR3 here is CASSDESGGRTGELFF. The CDR3 DNA sequence: TGTGCCAGCAGTGACGAATCGGGAGGGCGGACCGGGGAGCTGTTTTTT.

The CDR3 DNA follows: TGTGCCAGTAGTATAGACCCGGGACTAGCGGGAGGGAACAATGAGCAGTTCTTC. Protein: CASSIDPGLAGGNNEQFF. The chain is built from TRBV19 and TRBJ2-1, with TRBD2 matching over 16 bases. CDR1 and CDR2 (germline): LNHDA, SQIVND (reference sequence). Unmatched junction bases numbered 4, after V lost 0 bases and J lost 5 bases. CDR3 length: 18 amino acids.

V gene TRBV5-4 combines with J gene TRBJ2-5; TRBD2 matches at 8 bases. The germline gives CDR1 SGHNT, CDR2 YYREEE (reference sequence). The CDR3 totals 14 residues. Trimming at V came to 4 bases and at J to 5 bases, leaving 7 bases not matched to a gene. In DNA, the CDR3 is TGTGCCAGCAGCGGAGCGGGAGTTGGGGAGACCCAGTACTTC. The encoded protein is CASSGAGVGETQYF.

This clone has a single count. This sequence joins TRBV5-1 and TRBJ2-3, with unresolved D. The CDR3 loop spans 14 amino acids. V lost 0 bases and J 4 bases, leaving 9 bases between the germline ends. Looked up from germline, CDR1 is SGHRS and CDR2 is YFSETQ. This chain's CDR3 is CASSLAVNSDTQYF. In DNA form, the CDR3 reads TGCGCCAGCAGCTTGGCGGTGAACTCAGATACGCAGTATTTT. The full variable domain, its missing parts supplied by reference TRBV5-1 and TRBJ2-3, is KAGVTQTPRYLIKTRGQQVTLSCSPISGHRSVSWYQQTPGQGLQFLFEYFSETQRNKGNFPGRFSGRQFSNSRSEMNVSTLELGDSALYLCASSLAVNSDTQYFGPGTRLTVL.

The V gene is TRBV30, the J gene TRBJ2-3, with 8 bases that match TRBD2. This CDR3 region has 13 residues. J was trimmed by 6 bases and V by 3 bases; bases with no gene match: 5. The V gene's germline CDR1 is GTSNPN and CDR2 SVGIG (reference sequence). This CDR3 is CAWRAREGDTQYF. The CDR3 DNA reads TGTGCCTGGAGAGCACGGGAGGGCGATACGCAGTATTTT.

V gene TRBV19 combines with J gene TRBJ1-2; 8 bases line up with TRBD1. This CDR3 contains 14 residues. V gave up 5 bases and J gave up 4 bases; unmatched junction bases: 6. Germline assignment: CDR1 LNHDA and CDR2 SQIVND (reference sequence). The CDR3 region is CASSLGQGLYGYTF. Written as DNA, the CDR3 is TGTGCCAGTAGTCTCGGACAGGGCCTCTATGGCTACACCTTC.

V and J are TRBV12-5 and TRBJ2-7; 7 positions match TRBD1. CDR1 LGHNT and CDR2 FRNRAP come from the germline V gene. Trimming at V came to 1 base and at J to 6 bases, leaving 3 bases not matched to a gene. The CDR3 consists of 13 residues. The CDR3 spells CASGLETGSEQYF. The DNA of the CDR3 is TGTGCTAGTGGTTTGGAGACAGGGTCCGAGCAGTACTTC. Together with reference TRBV12-5 and TRBJ2-7, the CDR3 gives the full variable domain: DARVTQTPRHKVTEMGQEVTMRCQPILGHNTVFWYRQTMMQGLELLAYFRNRAPLDDSGMPKDRFSAEMPDATLATLKIQPSEPRDSAVYFCASGLETGSEQYFGPGTRLTVT.

The chain uses TRBV6-5 and TRBJ2-5, with D possibly being TRBD2 (6 bases). V was cut by 7 bases and J by 5 bases, with 14 bases left in between. CDR3 length equals 13 residues. The V gene's germline CDR1 is MNHEY and CDR2 SVGAGI. This CDR3 reads CASTTLALETQYF. Here the CDR3 DNA reads TGTGCCAGCACTACGCTAGCGCTGGAGACCCAGTACTTC.

The sample holds a few counts of this clone. The rearrangement joins TRBV7-6 to TRBJ2-3; D call uncertain. The CDR3 spans 16 residues. Per the germline V gene, CDR1 is SGHVS and CDR2 is FNYEAQ. V shed 6 bases and J shed 0 bases, with 16 bases lying between them. The CDR3 is CASSIVGGLSTDTQYF. CDR3 DNA sequence: TGTGCCAGCAGTATAGTAGGTGGGCTTAGCACAGATACGCAGTATTTT.

The chain couples TRBV5-4 to TRBJ2-4; a possible D gene is TRBD2 (6 bases). Germline V gene data show CDR1 as SGHNT and CDR2 as YYREEE (reference sequence). This CDR3 has 15 amino acids. Trimming took off 3 bases at V and 7 bases at J, with 17 bases between the two ends. The CDR3 DNA reads as TGTGCCAGCAGCTCCTTGGGGGGTGAGGGGAACATTCAGTACTTC. Residues: CASSSLGGEGNIQYF.

CDR3 in amino acids: CSVGTPDVENEQFF. Here the CDR3 DNA reads TGCAGCGTGGGGACTCCCGACGTTGAGAATGAGCAGTTCTTC. This rearrangement joins TRBV29-1 to TRBJ2-1; a weak D match, TRBD2 (6 bases). Trimming shortened V by 6 bases and J by 7 bases, and 19 bases separated the two germline ends. The CDR3 extends over 14 amino acids. The germline V gene has CDR1 SQVTM and CDR2 ANQGSEA.

The chain employs TRBV27 and TRBJ2-7; TRBD1 agrees at 8 bases. This CDR3 spans 15 amino acids. V was pared by 6 bases and J by 2 bases, with 9 bases of the junction left unmatched. Per the germline V gene, CDR1 is MNHEY and CDR2 is SMNVEV (reference sequence). Here the CDR3 reads CASSRAGTGPYEQYF. CDR3 DNA: TGTGCCAGCAGCAGGGCCGGGACAGGTCCCTACGAGCAGTACTTC.

This clone was observed a few times. The chain carries TRBV4-1 and TRBJ1-6; D unclear. The germline gives CDR1 MGHRA, CDR2 YSYEKL. There are 13 residues in the CDR3. The V and J ends lost 3 bases and 9 bases respectively, with 9 bases between them. The CDR3 reads CASSHILASPLHF. CDR3 bases: TGCGCCAGCAGCCATATCTTAGCTTCACCCCTCCACTTT.

The chain joins TRBV30 to TRBJ1-2; unclear D gene. V was cut by 2 bases and J by 3 bases, with 4 bases left in between. The germline gives CDR1 GTSNPN, CDR2 SVGIG (reference sequence). The CDR3 length is 11 residues. CDR3 nucleotide sequence: TGTGCCTGGAGTCGGTACTATGGCTACACCTTC. Translation gives CAWSRYYGYTF.

This chain links TRBV9 with TRBJ2-3; 11 positions agree with TRBD2. The CDR3 loop spans 16 amino acids. Trimming took 4 bases from V and 2 from J; bases not matched to a gene: 6. Germline CDR1 is SGDLS and CDR2 is YYNGEE. Written as DNA, the CDR3 is TGTGCCAGCAGCCCGGGACTAGCGGTCCTCACAGATACGCAGTATTTT. It encodes CASSPGLAVLTDTQYF.

The chain carries TRBV7-3 and TRBJ1-2; 8 bases are a match to TRBD1. CDR1 and CDR2 (germline): SGHTA, FQGTGA. The junction had 2 bases not matched to a gene; V was cut back by 0 bases and J by 2 bases. This CDR3 region has 15 residues. The chain's CDR3 is CASSLTTGGNYGYTF. The CDR3 DNA is TGTGCCAGCAGCTTAACCACAGGGGGAAACTATGGCTACACCTTC.